Each of the 21 T cell receptor beta chains below was sequenced from the same sample in a study of glioma-infiltrating T cells. Amplification of TCR alpha and beta CDR3 regions from RNA used iRepertoire nested multiplex PCR. In TCRdb, the multiplex PCR reads were re-called with MiXCR into one record per CDR3 protein. The sample shows 300,000 to 450,000 distinct CDR3 sequences, approximately 42% of them seen only once. Sequencing used glioma tissue, nonneoplastic brain tissue, or PBMCs (not recorded which). All receptors derive from a human donor with low-grade glioma or glioblastoma, undergoing nonglioma brain surgery, or in good health (not recorded which).

This clonotype has just one count. The chain carries TRBV18 and TRBJ1-5, with D hard to call. Germline lookup yields CDR1 KGHSH and CDR2 LQKENI. V was cut by 2 bases and J by 5 bases, with 13 bases left in between. CDR3 length equals 15 residues. The chain's CDR3 is CASSPYAQMYQPQHF. CDR3 DNA sequence: TGTGCCAGCTCACCATACGCCCAAATGTATCAGCCCCAGCATTTT. The full variable domain, completed using reference TRBV18 and TRBJ1-5, is NAGVMQNPRHLVRRRGQEARLRCSPMKGHSHVYWYRQLPEEGLKFMVYLQKENIIDESGMPKERFSAEFPKEGPSILRIQQVVRGDSAAYFCASSPYAQMYQPQHFGDGTRLSIL.

This clonotype was seen at least ten times. The chain is built from TRBV6-2 or TRBV6-3 and TRBJ2-1; either TRBD1 or TRBD2 may fit D (5 bases each). Germline values: CDR1 MNHEY, CDR2 SVGEGT. CDR3 length: 16 amino acids. Trimming took 5 bases from V and 0 from J, leaving 14 bases between them. CDR3 protein: CASSPRDGGSYNEQFF. CDR3 sequence (DNA): TGTGCCAGCAGTCCGAGGGACGGTGGCTCCTACAATGAGCAGTTCTTC.

This clonotype showed up many times. V is TRBV20-1 and J is TRBJ1-2, with 8 bases matching TRBD1. The CDR3 runs to 13 residues. Germline loops: CDR1 DFQATT, CDR2 SNEGSKA (reference sequence). Trimming at V came to 3 bases and at J to 4 bases, leaving 4 bases not matched to a gene. CDR3 in amino acids: CSASTGTGYGYTF. The CDR3 coding sequence is TGCAGTGCTAGTACCGGGACAGGCTATGGCTACACCTTC.

A remark on this clonotype: One junction end disagrees with the germline gene, perhaps due to a read error. The chain joins TRBV4-3 to TRBJ1-1; D remains unclear. CDR3 size: 13 residues. Germline loops: CDR1 LGHNA, CDR2 YSLEER. The CDR3 is CASSQDRLSRASF. CDR3 in DNA: TGCGCCAGCAGCCAAGATCGTCTCTCCCGCGCTTCCTTT.

The rearrangement uses TRBV28 and TRBJ2-7; 7 bases are a match to TRBD1. The CDR3 is 12 residues long. V lost 9 bases to trimming and J lost 5 bases; unmatched junction nucleotides: 7. Germline CDR1 and CDR2: MDHEN and SYDVKM. Here the CDR3 DNA reads TGTGCCAGAGACGACAGGGTCCACGAGCAGTACTTC. The encoded protein is CARDDRVHEQYF.

This clonotype was seen a single time. One base away lies a much larger clone, so this may be a sequencing read error. The chain is built from TRBV6-2 or TRBV6-3 and TRBJ2-7; tentative D call: TRBD1 (7 bases). Germline V lookup: CDR1 MNHEY, CDR2 SVGEGT. CDR3 length equals 16 residues. Trimming took off 2 bases at V and 9 bases at J, with 23 bases between the two ends. The CDR3 nucleotides are TGTGCCAGCAGTTACCCTCCCCAGGGGGGCGGTAGCGGGCAGTACTTC. It is translated as CASSYPPQGGGSGQYF.

The rearrangement joins TRBV5-1 to TRBJ2-7; D unresolved. V lost 1 base to trimming and J lost 6 bases, with 11 bases between them. There are 13 residues in the CDR3. Germline CDR1 SGHRS, CDR2 YFSETQ. The CDR3 sequence: CASSLLSTTEQYF. In DNA, the CDR3 is TGCGCCAGCAGCTTGTTATCCACCACCGAGCAGTACTTC.

Notes on this clonotype: A much larger clonotype is one base distant, so this may be a read error. The V gene is TRBV3-1, the J gene TRBJ1-5; possibly TRBD1 for D (6 bases). CDR3 size: 13 residues. V dropped 3 bases and J dropped 4 bases, with 7 bases sitting between them. Germline V CDR1 and CDR2: LGHDT, YNNKEL (reference sequence). In DNA, the CDR3 is TGTGCCAGCAGCCACCAGGGGAATCAGCCCCAGCATTTT. It is translated as CASSHQGNQPQHF.

The rearrangement links TRBV19 to TRBJ2-1, with TRBD1 matching 7 bases. Germline V lookup: CDR1 LNHDA, CDR2 SQIVND (reference sequence). Germline trimming cut 6 bases from V and 2 bases from J; bases unmatched to any gene: 7. The CDR3 totals 15 residues. The CDR3 DNA reads TGTGCCAGTAGAGGGAGACAGGGAACCTACAATGAGCAGTTCTTC. Its protein is CASRGRQGTYNEQFF.

The J gene is TRBJ2-1, the V gene TRBV20-1; 10 bases line up with TRBD2. Trimming cost V 5 bases and J 2 bases; bases outside gene matches: 6. From germline, CDR1 is DFQATT and CDR2 SNEGSKA (reference sequence). This CDR3 spans 15 amino acids. The DNA for the CDR3 is TGCAGTGCTGGTAGACTAGCGGGTCCCTACAATGAGCAGTTCTTC. Translating it yields CSAGRLAGPYNEQFF.

The sample holds one count of this clonotype. J is TRBJ2-1 and V is TRBV6-2 or TRBV6-3, with D possibly matching TRBD2 (6 bases). The CDR3 covers 16 residues. The V end lost 4 bases, the J end lost 0 bases, and 13 bases lay between the germline ends. Germline CDR1 reads MNHEY; CDR2 reads SVGEGT. The CDR3 region is CASSLVLANSYNEQFF. CDR3 DNA: TGTGCCAGCAGTTTAGTCCTAGCGAACTCCTACAATGAGCAGTTCTTC.

The chain joins TRBV5-4 to TRBJ1-1; D is undetermined. Germline CDR1 and CDR2: SGHNT and YYREEE (reference sequence). V lost 3 bases and J 0 bases, leaving 6 bases between the germline ends. This CDR3 has 13 residues. CDR3 nucleotides: TGTGCCAGCAGCTCACTGATGAACACTGAAGCTTTCTTT. Its translation: CASSSLMNTEAFF.

The V call is TRBV3-1, the J call TRBJ2-7; 8 bases line up with TRBD2. Trimming at V came to 1 base and at J to 3 bases, leaving 8 bases not matched to a gene. The CDR3 loop spans 16 amino acids. From germline, CDR1 is LGHDT and CDR2 YNNKEL (reference sequence). CDR3 sequence (DNA): TGTGCCAGCAGCCAAGGAGGAGGCGGGGGGCGCTACGAGCAGTACTTC. This encodes CASSQGGGGGRYEQYF.

The DNA for the CDR3 is TGTGCCAGTAGTAGGGAGGGTGGAACTGAAGCTTTCTTT. Its translation is CASSREGGTEAFF. This chain links TRBV19 with TRBJ1-1; D unresolved. The germline V gene has CDR1 LNHDA and CDR2 SQIVND (reference sequence). The CDR3 is made up of 13 amino acids. The V end was cut by 4 bases, the J end by 5 bases, with 11 bases between.

This clonotype was detected many times. The chain joins TRBV20-1 to TRBJ2-1; D call uncertain. Between the trimmed V and J ends, which lost 5 bases and 3 bases, there was a span of 14 bases. The CDR3 loop spans 14 amino acids. CDR1 and CDR2 (germline): DFQATT, SNEGSKA (reference sequence). CDR3: CSAVTPYGYNEQFF. DNA of the CDR3: TGCAGTGCTGTAACCCCCTACGGCTACAATGAGCAGTTCTTC.

A note on this clonotype: The germline gene is not matched at one end of the junction; a read error may be the cause. The chain is built from TRBV7-2 and TRBJ2-1, with 12 bases aligning to TRBD2. The CDR3 runs 17 residues. CDR1 SGHTA and CDR2 FQGNSA come from the germline V gene. The DNA of the CDR3 is TGTGCCAGCAGCATAGCCCCCACTAGCGGGAGGACCCATGAGCAGTTCTTC. Translated, it gives CASSIAPTSGRTHEQFF.

Details on this clonotype: This could be a read error, since a much larger clone is one nucleotide away. The chain has TRBV4-3 and TRBJ1-2, with a tentative D call TRBD1 (5 bases). V was clipped by 3 bases and J by 0 bases, with 20 bases between them. CDR3 size: 18 residues. Germline V CDR1 and CDR2: LGHNA, YSLEER. CDR3 amino acids: CASSHLEDSRTSNYGYTF. The CDR3 DNA is TGCGCCAGCAGCCACCTGGAAGACAGCAGAACTTCTAACTATGGCTACACCTTC.

This clonotype has a handful of counts. The chain couples TRBV6-1 to TRBJ2-7, with 10 bases that match TRBD2. Looked up from germline, CDR1 is MNHNS and CDR2 is SASEGT. The CDR3 runs to 16 residues. Germline trimming cut 1 base from V and 3 bases from J; bases unmatched to any gene: 6. CDR3 nucleotide sequence: TGTGCCAGCAGTGAAGGGGGCGTAGCGGGAGGCTACGAGCAGTACTTC. This encodes CASSEGGVAGGYEQYF.

This clonotype was seen just once. This may be a read error, as it is one base from a much larger clone. This chain uses TRBV6-1 with TRBJ2-5; 7 positions match TRBD1. Germline CDR1 MNHNS, CDR2 SASEGT. This CDR3 is built from 15 residues. V trimming: 5 bases; J trimming: 0 bases; junction bases outside the gene matches: 6. The CDR3: CASSRHGTDQETQYF. CDR3 coding DNA: TGTGCCAGCAGTAGACATGGGACAGACCAAGAGACCCAGTACTTC.

This clonotype was seen at least ten times. This chain links TRBV7-2 with TRBJ2-7; a weak D match, TRBD2 (5 bases). Trimming removed 2 bases from V and 2 bases from J, with 13 bases in between. The CDR3 covers 15 residues. Germline CDR1 SGHTA, CDR2 FQGNSA. The CDR3 region is CASSLRTAPTYEQYF. In DNA, the CDR3 is TGTGCCAGCAGCTTAAGGACTGCACCTACCTACGAGCAGTACTTC.

The genes are TRBV7-3 and TRBJ2-5, with 9 positions matching TRBD2. The CDR3 has 16 amino acids. CDR1 is SGHTA, CDR2 FQGTGA, per germline. Trimming cost V 6 bases and J 5 bases; bases outside gene matches: 13. The CDR3 DNA reads TGTGCCAGCAGTTTCTTTCGCGGGAGGGATCATGAGACCCAGTACTTC. Protein sequence: CASSFFRGRDHETQYF.